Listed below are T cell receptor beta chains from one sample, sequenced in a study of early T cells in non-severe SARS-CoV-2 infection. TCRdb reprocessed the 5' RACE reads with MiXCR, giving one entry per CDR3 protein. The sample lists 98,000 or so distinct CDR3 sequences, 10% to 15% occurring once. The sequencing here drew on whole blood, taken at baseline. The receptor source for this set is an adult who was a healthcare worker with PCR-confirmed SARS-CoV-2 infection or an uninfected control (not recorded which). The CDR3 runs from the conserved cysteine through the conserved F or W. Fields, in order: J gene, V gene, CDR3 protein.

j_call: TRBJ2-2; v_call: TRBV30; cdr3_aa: CAWTGGKGTGELFF
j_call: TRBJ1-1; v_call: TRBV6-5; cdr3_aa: CASSWGGEAFF
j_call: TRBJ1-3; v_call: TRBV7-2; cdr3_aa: CASSYGHSGNTIYF
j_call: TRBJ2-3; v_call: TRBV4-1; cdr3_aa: CASSHLTDTQYF
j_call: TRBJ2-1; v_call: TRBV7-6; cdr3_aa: CASSLAGLPSSYNEQFF
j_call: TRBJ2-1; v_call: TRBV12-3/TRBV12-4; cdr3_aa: CASNPTGAFGNEQFF
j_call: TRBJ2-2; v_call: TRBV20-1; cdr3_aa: CSAPGTGATGELFF
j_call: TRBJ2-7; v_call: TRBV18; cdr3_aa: CASSPGRSPYEQYF
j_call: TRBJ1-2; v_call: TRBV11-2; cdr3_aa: CASSPDGNYGYTF
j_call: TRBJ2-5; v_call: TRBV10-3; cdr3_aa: CAISPTGGGETQYF
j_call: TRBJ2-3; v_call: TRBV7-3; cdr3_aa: CASSFGSATQYF
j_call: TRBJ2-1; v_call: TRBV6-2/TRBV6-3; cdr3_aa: CASSYMLASEQFF
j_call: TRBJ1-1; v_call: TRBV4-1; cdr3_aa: CASSSWPAGDHKAFF
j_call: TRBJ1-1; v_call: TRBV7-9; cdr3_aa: CASSLGVGVEAFF
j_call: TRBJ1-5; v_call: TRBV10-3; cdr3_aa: CATQGTNQPQHF
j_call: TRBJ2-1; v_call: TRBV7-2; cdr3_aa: CASSLVGTSGLDEQFF
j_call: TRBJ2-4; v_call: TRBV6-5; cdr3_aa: CASSYSPVKNIQYF
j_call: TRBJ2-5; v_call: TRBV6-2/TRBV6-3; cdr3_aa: CASNSRSYPPYQETQYF
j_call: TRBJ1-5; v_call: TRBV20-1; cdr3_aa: CSARRTGGSNQPQHF
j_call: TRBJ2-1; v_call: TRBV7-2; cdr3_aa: CASSLFAPSGRATEQFF
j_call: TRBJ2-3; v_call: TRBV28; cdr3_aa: CASSLTSGDTQYF
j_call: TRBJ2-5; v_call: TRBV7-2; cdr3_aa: CASTSTGRGETQYF
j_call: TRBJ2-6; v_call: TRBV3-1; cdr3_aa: CASSQLSGANVLTF
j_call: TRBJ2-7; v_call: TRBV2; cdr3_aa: CASSDPHSTYEQYF
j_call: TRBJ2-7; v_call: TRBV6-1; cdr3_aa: CASSEAATGLSYEQYF
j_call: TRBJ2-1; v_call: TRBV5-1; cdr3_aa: CASSQDGDNEQFF
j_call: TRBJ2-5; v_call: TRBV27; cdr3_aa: CASSHRQGRSETQYF
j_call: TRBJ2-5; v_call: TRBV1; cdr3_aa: CTSSRLAGYQETQYF